What follows describes a single T cell receptor delta chain. Its matching antigen is unknown. These data belong to a study of Vδ1+ human thymocytes. Sequences come from RNA converted to cDNA by reverse transcription. CDR3 amplicons came from multiplex PCR with pooled V-gene forward and constant-region reverse primers. TCRdb reran clone calling via CATT on the multiplex PCR reads. Here the sample spans more than 25,000 delta-chain clones, 7.4% being singletons. The trim removed 2 bases at V and 3 bases at J, leaving 21 bases unmatched. This CDR3 has 21 residues. Germline CDR1 reads TSWWSYY; CDR2 reads QGS. Findings of the study overall: Highly polyclonal TRG and TRD repertoires with Gaussian CDR3 length distributions appeared in thymus.

The sample was Vdelta1+ gamma-delta thymocytes from the thymus. Regarding subset: FACS-sorted CD3+ TCRalphabeta- TCRVdelta1+ TCRVdelta2- thymocytes. The gene calls are TRDV1 and TRDJ1; 10 bases match TRDD3. The J gene, not given by TCRdb, was assigned here from a germline match of the nucleotide sequence. The origin of this receptor is a girl in the first two years of life who had congenital heart surgery. The CDR3 DNA follows: TGTGCTCTTGGGGAAACGCCTTCCCCCGGGGGATACGGCGGGTGGGCCGATAAACTCATCTTT. Its translation: CALGETPSPGGYGGWADKLIF.